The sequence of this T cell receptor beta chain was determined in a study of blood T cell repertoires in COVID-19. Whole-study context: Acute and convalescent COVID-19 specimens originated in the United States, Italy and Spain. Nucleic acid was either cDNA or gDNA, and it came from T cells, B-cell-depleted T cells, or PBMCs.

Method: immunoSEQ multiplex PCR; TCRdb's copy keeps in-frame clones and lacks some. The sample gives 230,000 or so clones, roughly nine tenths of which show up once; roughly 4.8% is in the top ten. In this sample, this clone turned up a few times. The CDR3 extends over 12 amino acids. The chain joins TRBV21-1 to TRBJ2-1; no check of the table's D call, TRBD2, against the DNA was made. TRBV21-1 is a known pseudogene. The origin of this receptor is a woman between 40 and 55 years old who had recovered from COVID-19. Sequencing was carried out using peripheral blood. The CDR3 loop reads CASSPERNEQFF. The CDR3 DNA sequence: TGTGCCAGCAGCCCCGAGAGGAATGAGCAGTTCTTC.